Below, 18 T cell receptor beta chains from the same sample are listed, as sequenced in a study of cytomegalovirus exposure and HLA in healthy donors. Method: immunoSEQ multiplex PCR; TCRdb's copy keeps in-frame clones and lacks some. The profile shows some 90,000 clones, 96% of them singletons. Sequences were obtained from PBMCs. The source of these receptors is a man between 18 and 35 years old in good health and CMV-seronegative.

J is TRBJ2-6 and V is TRBV28; a possible D gene is TRBD1 (6 bases). Between the trimmed V and J ends, which lost 4 bases and 4 bases, there was a span of 20 bases. This CDR3 region has 18 residues. Germline V gene data show CDR1 as MDHEN and CDR2 as SYDVKM. The CDR3 spells CASSSGVKQGPGANVLTF. Here the CDR3 DNA reads TGTGCCAGCAGTTCTGGGGTTAAACAGGGTCCAGGGGCCAACGTCCTGACTTTC.

This sequence joins TRBV29-1 and TRBJ2-1; D call uncertain. This CDR3 is built from 13 residues. V was clipped by 5 bases and J by 0 bases, with 8 bases between them. Germline loops: CDR1 SQVTM, CDR2 ANQGSEA. The CDR3, as DNA: TGCAGCGTTCCTAGTATCTCCTACAATGAGCAGTTCTTC. Protein product: CSVPSISYNEQFF.

This chain uses TRBV5-1 with TRBJ2-1; TRBD1 might be the D (5 bases). The V end lost 4 bases, the J end lost 14 bases, and 13 bases lay between the germline ends. Looked up from germline, CDR1 is SGHRS and CDR2 is YFSETQ. The CDR3 contains 11 residues. CDR3: CASSTTQGEFF. DNA of the CDR3: TGCGCCAGCAGCACTACCCAGGGTGAGTTCTTC.

The rearrangement links TRBV19 to TRBJ2-1; 12 nucleotides align to TRBD2. Germline V CDR1 and CDR2: LNHDA, SQIVND (reference sequence). J gave up 8 bases and V 4 bases, and 6 bases lay outside the gene matches. This CDR3 region has 15 residues. In DNA, the CDR3 is TGTGCCAGTAGTAGGCTAGCGGGAGGGATGGATGAGCAGTTCTTC. Protein: CASSRLAGGMDEQFF.

The genes are TRBV9 and TRBJ2-3, with TRBD2 matching over 12 bases. Germline-derived CDR1 and CDR2 are SGDLS and YYNGEE. The CDR3 loop spans 15 amino acids. Trimming cost V 3 bases and J 4 bases; bases outside gene matches: 3. The CDR3 is CASSASGRGADTQYF. As DNA, the CDR3 is TGTGCCAGCAGCGCTAGCGGGAGGGGGGCAGATACGCAGTATTTT. The full variable domain, rest sourced from reference TRBV9 and TRBJ2-3, is DSGVTQTPKHLITATGQRVTLRCSPRSGDLSVYWYQQSLDQGLQFLIQYYNGEERAKGNILERFSAQQFPDLHSELNLSSLELGDSALYFCASSASGRGADTQYFGPGTRLTVL.

CDR3 amino acids: CASSPSLAGPYNEQFF. CDR3 DNA: TGTGCCAGCAGCCCGTCTCTAGCGGGCCCCTACAATGAGCAGTTCTTC. The chain links TRBV5-4 to TRBJ2-1; 8 nucleotides match TRBD2. The CDR3 totals 16 residues. The trim removed 4 bases at V and 2 bases at J, leaving 8 bases unmatched. The germline V gene encodes CDR1 SGHNT and CDR2 YYREEE (reference sequence).

The V and J genes are TRBV10-1 and TRBJ2-1, with TRBD2 matching 10 bases. Trimming cost V 2 bases and J 11 bases; bases outside gene matches: 6. The CDR3 is made up of 14 amino acids. Germline V gene lookup returns CDR1 WNHNN and CDR2 SYGVQD (reference sequence). The CDR3 DNA follows: TGCGCCAGCAGTGAGGCCAGCGGGAGGGCCCAGCAGTTCTTC. This gives the protein CASSEASGRAQQFF.

The chain is built from TRBV18 and TRBJ1-2; D may be TRBD1 (6 bases). The V end lost 3 bases, the J end lost 6 bases, and 17 bases lay between the germline ends. The CDR3 has 15 residues. In germline, CDR1 is KGHSH, CDR2 LQKENI. The CDR3 protein is CASSPWDIGDDGYTF. As DNA, the CDR3 is TGTGCCAGCTCACCCTGGGACATAGGGGACGATGGCTACACCTTC.

This chain connects TRBV20-1 to TRBJ2-4; perhaps TRBD1 as D (6 bases). The length of the CDR3 is 11 residues. Germline CDR1 and CDR2: DFQATT and SNEGSKA (reference sequence). V was trimmed by 1 base and J by 12 bases, leaving 10 bases between them. The CDR3 sequence: CSARVGGTQYF. The CDR3, as DNA: TGCAGTGCTAGAGTAGGGGGAACTCAGTACTTC.

The V call is TRBV5-1, the J call TRBJ2-7; TRBD1 matches at 11 bases. The CDR3 contains 14 residues. Germline-derived CDR1 and CDR2 are SGHRS and YFSETQ. V was pared by 8 bases and J by 5 bases, with 9 bases of the junction left unmatched. DNA for the CDR3: TGCGCCAGTTGCCCGGGACAGGGGGGAAACGAGCAGTACTTC. Its protein is CASCPGQGGNEQYF.

The chain combines TRBV7-3 with TRBJ1-3, with a weak D call TRBD1 (5 bases). This CDR3 spans 15 amino acids. Germline V gives CDR1 SGHTA, CDR2 FQGTGA. V gave up 5 bases and J gave up 0 bases, with 11 bases separating them. The CDR3 here is CASSSEGLSGNTIYF. For the CDR3, the DNA is TGTGCCAGCAGCAGCGAGGGACTCTCTGGAAACACCATATATTTT.

This rearrangement joins TRBV5-1 to TRBJ2-5, with 7 bases matching TRBD2. There are 15 residues in the CDR3. The ends lost 4 bases at V and 6 bases at J; junction bases unmatched: 12. Germline assignment: CDR1 SGHRS and CDR2 YFSETQ. In nucleotides, the CDR3 is TGCGCCAGCAGCGTAGATTGGGAGGGCAGCCAGACCCAGTACTTC. Translation gives CASSVDWEGSQTQYF.

This clone has only one observation. The rearrangement links TRBV6-5 to TRBJ2-2; 10 bases line up with TRBD1. Germline CDR1 MNHEY, CDR2 SVGAGI. This CDR3 has 14 amino acids. V lost 8 bases and J lost 6; bases outside the gene matches: 6. CDR3 protein: CASHPGQGPGELFF. The CDR3 DNA reads as TGTGCCAGCCACCCGGGACAGGGGCCCGGGGAGCTGTTTTTT.

The chain is built from TRBV4-3 and TRBJ1-4; no reliable D call. The CDR3 covers 15 residues. CDR1 LGHNA and CDR2 YSLEER come from the germline V gene. Trimming stripped 0 bases from V and 4 bases from J, with 9 bases between. The CDR3 is CASSQDSSFNEKLFF. The CDR3 nucleotides are TGCGCCAGCAGCCAAGATTCGTCGTTTAATGAAAAACTGTTTTTT.

V is TRBV7-6 and J is TRBJ2-1; 12 nucleotides align to TRBD2. The germline CDR1 and CDR2 sequences are SGHVS and FNYEAQ. V trimming: 5 bases; J trimming: 10 bases; junction bases outside the gene matches: 6. This CDR3 has 14 amino acids. CDR3 region: CASSLGLAGPEQFF. The CDR3 DNA follows: TGTGCCAGCAGCCTGGGACTAGCGGGCCCGGAGCAGTTCTTC.

The chain combines TRBV6-1 with TRBJ2-7; TRBD2 might be the D (6 bases). Germline V gene sequence: CDR1 MNHNS, CDR2 SASEGT. Trimming took off 6 bases at V and 11 bases at J, with 17 bases between the two ends. The CDR3 loop spans 12 amino acids. In DNA form, the CDR3 reads TGTGCCAGCAGGCGGGACTCTCTTTACGAGTACTTC. This gives the protein CASRRDSLYEYF.

The chain recombines TRBV28 with TRBJ2-3; 12 bases map to TRBD2. Germline CDR1 MDHEN, CDR2 SYDVKM. J gave up 4 bases and V 5 bases, and 7 bases lay outside the gene matches. The CDR3 extends over 16 amino acids. CDR3 coding DNA: TGTGCCAGCAGTCCTTTACTAGCGGGAGGTGCAGATACGCAGTATTTT. Encoded protein: CASSPLLAGGADTQYF.

V usage is TRBV6-6 and J usage is TRBJ1-5, with D perhaps TRBD1 (5 bases). Trimming left V 4 bases short and J 2 bases short, with 9 bases between. In germline, CDR1 is MNHNY, CDR2 SVGAGI (reference sequence). This CDR3 is 14 amino acids long. The CDR3 sequence is CASSFTGGNQPQHF. The DNA of the CDR3 is TGTGCCAGCAGTTTCACAGGAGGCAATCAGCCCCAGCATTTT.